The 20 T cell receptor beta chains below all came from one sample that was sequenced in a study of regulatory T cells in long-lasting Graves disease (dated by TCRdb to about 2021). The label giving this sample's time point can be read as: newly diagnosed GD, antithyroid drugs for less than 3 months. RNA was extracted from PBMCs in TRIzol for both TCR sequencing and RNA sequencing. To prepare the library, multiplex PCR was applied. Sequencing took place on an Illumina HiSeq 4000. TCR beta libraries were built with iRepertoire HTBI primers and Arm-PCR amplification of CDR3 regions. TCRdb reran the public reads through fastp at Q25 and MiXCR, keeping productive beta chains. Every entry covers one CDR3 protein and lists the most common genes and DNA from its rows. This sample lists roughly 560,000 distinct CDR3 sequences; around 13% were detected once. Jointly, the top ten make up 7.5% to 9% of the sample.

A further study also used this sample, focusing on T cells in Graves' hyperthyroidism and ophthalmopathy.

This sample comprised peripheral blood mononuclear cells (PBMCs), obtained at new diagnosis, from a patient treated with antithyroid drugs. The receptors here all came from a woman in her twenties or thirties with Graves disease. Donor details come from another sample of the same person, matched by shared clones.

This clonotype was detected many times. The chain uses TRBV20-1 and TRBJ2-7; TRBD2 matches at 15 bases. J lost 4 bases, V lost 0 bases, and 7 bases had no gene match. Germline V lookup: CDR1 DFQATT, CDR2 SNEGSKA (reference sequence). This CDR3 comprises 17 residues. CDR3 bases: TGCAGTGCTAGAGATGGGGGGACTAGCGGGAGGTTGTACGAGCAGTACTTC. It codes for CSARDGGTSGRLYEQYF.

This clonotype was seen ten or more times. This rearrangement joins TRBV9 to TRBJ2-7; 10 bases are shared with TRBD1. Germline loops: CDR1 SGDLS, CDR2 YYNGEE. The CDR3 runs to 15 residues. V lost 3 bases, J lost 3 bases, and 6 bases stayed unmatched. This CDR3 is CASSAHWDRGYEQYF. The CDR3 DNA reads TGTGCCAGCAGCGCACACTGGGACAGGGGCTACGAGCAGTACTTC.

This clonotype was counted at least ten times. This chain links TRBV4-1 with TRBJ2-1, with D unclear. This CDR3 spans 13 amino acids. V was clipped by 1 base and J by 5 bases, with 6 bases between them. From germline, CDR1 is MGHRA and CDR2 YSYEKL. CDR3 DNA: TGCGCCAGCAGCCAAGTAGGAGACAATGAGCAGTTCTTC. It yields the protein CASSQVGDNEQFF.

This clonotype was detected only a few times. This chain joins TRBV6-1 and TRBJ2-5; TRBD2 aligns across 7 bases. The CDR3 runs to 14 residues. CDR1 is MNHNS, CDR2 SASEGT, per germline. After removal of 6 bases from V and 9 bases from J, the junction contained 13 bases not matched to a gene. The CDR3 DNA follows: TGTGCCAGCAGCTCGGGACGCCAACGGGGGGCCCAGTACTTC. It specifies CASSSGRQRGAQYF.

Many counts were recorded for this clonotype. V is TRBV7-2 and J is TRBJ2-5; D is unclear. There are 17 residues in the CDR3. The germline V and J ends were trimmed by 5 bases and 5 bases, with 24 bases remaining between them. CDR1 and CDR2 from the germline V gene are SGHTA and FQGNSA. The CDR3: CASSPRGLYNPGETQYF. In nucleotides, the CDR3 is TGTGCCAGCAGCCCCCGCGGTTTGTACAATCCCGGGGAGACCCAGTACTTC. The complete variable domain, with remaining parts taken from reference TRBV7-2 and TRBJ2-5, reads GAGVSQSPSNKVTEKGKDVELRCDPISGHTALYWYRQSLGQGLEFLIYFQGNSAPDKSGLPSDRFSAERTGGSVSTLTIQRTQQEDSAVYLCASSPRGLYNPGETQYFGPGTRLLVL.

A few counts support this clonotype. The V call is TRBV15, the J call TRBJ1-5; TRBD1 matches at 7 bases. Germline CDR1 reads LNHNV; CDR2 reads YYDKDF (reference sequence). This CDR3 has 13 residues. After removal of 6 bases from V and 4 bases from J, the junction contained 3 bases not matched to a gene. The CDR3 DNA reads TGTGCCACCAGGGAGACAGGGAATCAGCCCCAGCATTTT. Protein: CATRETGNQPQHF.

The table lists this clonotype with many counts. The chain has TRBV6-5 and TRBJ1-3; D unclear. The CDR3 runs 15 residues. The V gene lost 2 bases and the J gene lost 2 bases, with 10 bases spanning the gap. CDR1 is MNHEY, CDR2 SVGAGI, per germline. CDR3: CASSYGRSTGNTIYF. CDR3 nucleotide sequence: TGTGCCAGCAGTTACGGCAGATCTACTGGAAACACCATATATTTT.

This clonotype was observed at least ten times. This chain uses TRBV20-1 with TRBJ2-3; possibly TRBD2 for D (6 bases). This CDR3 is built from 14 residues. Trimming removed 3 bases from V and 0 bases from J, with 10 bases in between. Germline CDR1 DFQATT, CDR2 SNEGSKA (reference sequence). The CDR3 reads CSARRSGSTDTQYF. The CDR3 coding sequence is TGCAGTGCTAGGCGTAGCGGAAGCACAGATACGCAGTATTTT.

This clonotype was detected many times. The chain has TRBV6-2 or TRBV6-3 and TRBJ1-2; TRBD1 might be the D (6 bases). With 2 bases removed from V and 6 bases from J, the gap between germline ends came to 10 bases. The CDR3 totals 13 residues. Per germline, CDR1 MNHEY and CDR2 SVGEGT. The CDR3 nucleotides are TGTGCCAGCAGTTACGGTCGACAGGATGGCTACACCTTC. Its protein is CASSYGRQDGYTF.

This clonotype was observed many times. The J gene is TRBJ2-1, the V gene TRBV3-1; TRBD2 agrees at 14 bases. CDR1 and CDR2 (germline): LGHDT, YNNKEL (reference sequence). CDR3 size: 15 residues. J lost 6 bases, V lost 6 bases, and 4 bases had no gene match. CDR3 residues: CASRPGLAGGNEQFF. The CDR3, as DNA: TGTGCCAGCAGGCCTGGACTAGCGGGGGGCAATGAGCAGTTCTTC.

This clonotype was recorded a few times. Given the absence of the conserved phenylalanine or tryptophan at the CDR3 end, a read error is likely. The J gene is TRBJ2-7, the V gene TRBV5-1, with no clear D. Germline CDR1 is SGHRS and CDR2 is YFSETQ. The ends were cut back, 4 bases at V and 2 bases at J, with 13 bases in the middle. The CDR3 is 14 amino acids. The CDR3 spells CASSPTGSAYEQYL. The CDR3 coding sequence is TGCGCCAGCAGCCCGACCGGGTCGGCCTACGAGCAGTACCTC.

The sample holds many counts of this clonotype. The V gene is TRBV18, the J gene TRBJ2-7; TRBD1 aligns across 9 bases. Germline V lookup: CDR1 KGHSH, CDR2 LQKENI. The J segment lost 1 base and the V segment lost 5 bases, leaving 12 bases of the junction unmatched. The CDR3 spans 17 residues. The CDR3 sequence is CASSSKQGASTSYEQYF. Here the CDR3 DNA reads TGTGCCAGCTCATCCAAACAGGGGGCCTCGACGTCCTACGAGCAGTACTTC.

Points on this clonotype: A much larger clone differs by one base, so this may be a read error. The CDR3 does not end in the conserved phenylalanine or tryptophan, so this is likely a read error. The chain combines TRBV20-1 with TRBJ1-2; D not resolved. V gave up 2 bases and J gave up 8 bases, with 18 bases separating them. The length of the CDR3 is 14 residues. Looked up from germline, CDR1 is DFQATT and CDR2 is SNEGSKA (reference sequence). CDR3 region: CSARSLQSTLGYTV. CDR3 bases: TGCAGTGCTAGATCCCTCCAGAGCACCTTAGGCTACACCGTC.

Worth noting for this clonotype: A much bigger clone sits one base away, suggesting this may be a read error. The DNA of the CDR3 is TGTGCCTCGGGGGACGGCGTGGGTCAGCCCCAGCATTTT. It codes for CASGDGVGQPQHF. The chain employs TRBV15 and TRBJ1-5; TRBD1 is a possible D gene (5 bases). Germline-derived CDR1 and CDR2 are LNHNV and YYDKDF (reference sequence). The CDR3 is made up of 13 amino acids. Between the trimmed V and J ends, which lost 11 bases and 6 bases, there was a span of 17 bases.

V is TRBV6-1 and J is TRBJ1-2; maybe TRBD1 (6 bases). The CDR3 extends over 12 amino acids. Germline-derived CDR1 and CDR2 are MNHNS and SASEGT. V shed 3 bases and J shed 9 bases, with 11 bases lying between them. In nucleotides, the CDR3 is TGTGCCAGCAGTGAGCGGGACACGAGCTACACCTTC. Its translation is CASSERDTSYTF.

This clonotype was observed a few times. The chain joins TRBV9 to TRBJ2-1; D not resolved. The germline V gene encodes CDR1 SGDLS and CDR2 YYNGEE. The germline V and J ends were trimmed by 0 bases and 4 bases, with 20 bases remaining between them. This CDR3 has 18 residues. The CDR3 region is CASSVDSRRLWGYNEQFF. In DNA, the CDR3 is TGTGCCAGCAGCGTAGATTCGCGAAGGTTATGGGGTTACAATGAGCAGTTCTTC.

A note on this clonotype: Just one base apart from a much larger clone, this may be a read error. This chain links TRBV3-2 with TRBJ2-3; the DNA was not used to check the table's D call, TRBD2. TRBV3-2 is flagged as a pseudogene. The CDR3 spans 16 residues. The CDR3 region is CASSRDKGGSPDTQYF. The DNA of the CDR3 is TGTGCCAGCAGCCGAGATAAGGGCGGGAGTCCAGATACGCAGTATTTT.

Notes on this clonotype: This may be a read error, as it is one base from a much larger clone. The V and J genes are TRBV2 and TRBJ1-1; D is perhaps TRBD1 (5 bases). Germline values: CDR1 SNHLY, CDR2 FYNNEI. CDR3 length: 12 amino acids. V shed 11 bases and J shed 0 bases, with 10 bases lying between them. The CDR3 bases are TGTGCCTGGGGACCGATGAACACTGAAGCTTTCTTT. Protein product: CAWGPMNTEAFF. The whole variable domain, filled in from reference TRBV2 and TRBJ1-1, reads EPEVTQTPSHQVTQMGQEVILRCVPISNHLYFYWYRQILGQKVEFLVSFYNNEISEKSEIFDDQFSVERPDGSNFTLKIRSTKLEDSAMYFCAWGPMNTEAFFGQGTRLTVV.

This clonotype was observed at least ten times. V is TRBV10-3 and J is TRBJ2-1; 7 bases fit TRBD1. The J segment lost 5 bases and the V segment lost 7 bases, leaving 14 bases of the junction unmatched. CDR1 is ENHRY and CDR2 is SYGVKD in the germline V gene. The CDR3 is made up of 16 amino acids. This chain's CDR3 is CAITPTGDVYHNEQFF. CDR3 DNA sequence: TGTGCCATCACCCCAACAGGGGACGTTTACCACAATGAGCAGTTCTTC.

This clonotype was observed many times. J is TRBJ1-5 and V is TRBV6-9; no clear D gene. Trimming pared 4 bases from V and 1 base from J, leaving 14 bases between. The CDR3 runs 16 residues. The V gene's germline CDR1 is MNHGY and CDR2 SVAAGI. As DNA, the CDR3 is TGTGCCAGCAGTTTCCCAATAGGCGGCAGCAATCAGCCCCAGCATTTT. It codes for CASSFPIGGSNQPQHF.